The sequence of this TCR beta chain was determined in a study of cytomegalovirus exposure and HLA in healthy donors. This cohort consisted of healthy bone marrow donors. When sampled, the donors appeared nominally healthy, though they likely had unrecorded immune exposures. Remarks on this clone: Its antigen is unknown.

PCR employed 60 Vbeta and 13 Jbeta primers. The assay was immunoSEQ multiplex PCR, and TCRdb's table has in-frame clones only and misses some. Of approximately 140,000 clones listed, around 76% were seen once; the top ten hold around 2%. Study results and limitations: The authors listed about 170 TCR beta chains as cytomegalovirus-associated. When analyzed later, a missense DCLRE1C variant was found to be linked to TCR beta V- and J-gene trimming.

The sequence derives from a woman in her forties or fifties in good health and CMV-seronegative. The specimen sequenced was PBMCs.

CDR3 bases: TGTGCCACCAGAAACGGACAGAACTCCTACAATGAGCAGTTCTTC. Translating it yields CATRNGQNSYNEQFF. This chain connects TRBV15 to TRBJ2-1; the D gene is possibly TRBD1 (6 bases). Germline V lookup: CDR1 LNHNV, CDR2 YYDKDF (reference sequence). This CDR3 spans 15 amino acids. V was clipped by 6 bases and J by 0 bases, with 12 bases between them.